These 2 T cell receptor beta chains were sequenced from one sample in a study of T cells in Graves' hyperthyroidism and ophthalmopathy. Authors of the study amplified TCR beta CDR3 regions from RNA transcripts. Using the HTBI primer set, a first-round RT-PCR was run on the TCR CDR3. TCRdb re-derived calls from the multiplex PCR reads in MiXCR, one entry per CDR3 protein. In the table there are more than 600,000 distinct CDR3 sequences, about a sixth of which are singletons. The sample comprised blood. Receptors were obtained from a man between 18 and 29 years old with Graves' hyperthyroidism.

This sequence joins TRBV12-3 or TRBV12-4 and TRBJ1-2; D possibly corresponds to TRBD1 (6 bases). Trimming left V 7 bases short and J 7 bases short, with 16 bases between. The CDR3 extends over 13 amino acids. The CDR3 coding sequence is TGTGCCAGCACTATTGGGGGGGCGCCTGGCTACACCTTC. Protein product: CASTIGGAPGYTF.

This clonotype came up a few times. V and J are TRBV7-3 and TRBJ2-1, with 10 bases fitting TRBD2. The CDR3 is made up of 14 amino acids. From germline, CDR1 is SGHTA and CDR2 FQGTGA. Trimming took 2 bases from V and 6 from J; bases not matched to a gene: 1. CDR3: CASSLWTSGNEQFF. The CDR3 DNA reads as TGTGCCAGCAGCTTATGGACTAGCGGCAATGAGCAGTTCTTC.